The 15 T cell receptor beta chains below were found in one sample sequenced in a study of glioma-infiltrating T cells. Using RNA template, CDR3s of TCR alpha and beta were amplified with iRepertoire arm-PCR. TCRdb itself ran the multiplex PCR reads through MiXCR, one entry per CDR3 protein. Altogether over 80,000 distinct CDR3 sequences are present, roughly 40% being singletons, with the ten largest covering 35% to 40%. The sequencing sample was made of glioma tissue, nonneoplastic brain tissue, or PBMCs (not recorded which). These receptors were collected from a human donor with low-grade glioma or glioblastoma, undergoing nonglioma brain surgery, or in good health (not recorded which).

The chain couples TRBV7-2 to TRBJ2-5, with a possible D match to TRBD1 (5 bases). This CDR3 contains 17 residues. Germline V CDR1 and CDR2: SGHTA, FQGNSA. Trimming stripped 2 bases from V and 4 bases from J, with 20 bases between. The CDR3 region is CASSLLQDTSFTETQYF. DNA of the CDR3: TGTGCCAGCAGCTTATTACAGGACACCTCCTTCACAGAGACCCAGTACTTC.

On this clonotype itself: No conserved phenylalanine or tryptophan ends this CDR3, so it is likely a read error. CDR3 sequence (DNA): TGTGCCAGCAGTCCCGCCGGTAGCAATCAGCCCCAGCATCCT. Translation gives CASSPAGSNQPQHP. The chain carries TRBV28 and TRBJ1-5; D not resolved. The CDR3 is made up of 14 amino acids. Between the trimmed V and J ends, which lost 5 bases and 0 bases, there was a span of 8 bases. The germline CDR1 and CDR2 sequences are MDHEN and SYDVKM.

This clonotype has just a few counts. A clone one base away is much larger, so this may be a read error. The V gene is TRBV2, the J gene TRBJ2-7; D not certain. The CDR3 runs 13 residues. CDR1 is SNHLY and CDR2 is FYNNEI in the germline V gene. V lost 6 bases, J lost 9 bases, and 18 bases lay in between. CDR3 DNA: TGTGCCAGCAGGGGGTTGGGGTCCCACGGGCAGTACTTC. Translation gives CASRGLGSHGQYF.

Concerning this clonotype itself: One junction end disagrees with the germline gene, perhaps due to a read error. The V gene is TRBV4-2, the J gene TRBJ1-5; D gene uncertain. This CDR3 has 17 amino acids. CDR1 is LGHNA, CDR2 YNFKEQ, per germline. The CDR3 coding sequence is TGTGCCAGCAGCGCTACACAGAGCGCAGCTAGCAATCAGCCCAAGCATTTT. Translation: CASSATQSAASNQPKHF.

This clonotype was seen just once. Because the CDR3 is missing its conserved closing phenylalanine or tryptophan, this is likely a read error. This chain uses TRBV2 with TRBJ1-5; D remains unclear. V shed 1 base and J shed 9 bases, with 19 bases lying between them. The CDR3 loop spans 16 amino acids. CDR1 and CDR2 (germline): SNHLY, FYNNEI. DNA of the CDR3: TGTGCCAGCAGTGAAGAAGCAGGCCGGCGGGGTCGGCCCCAGCATTCT. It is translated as CASSEEAGRRGRPQHS.

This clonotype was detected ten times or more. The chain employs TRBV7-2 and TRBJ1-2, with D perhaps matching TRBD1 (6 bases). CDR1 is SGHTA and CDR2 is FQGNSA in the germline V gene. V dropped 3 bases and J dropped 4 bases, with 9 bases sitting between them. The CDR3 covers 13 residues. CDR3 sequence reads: CASSFGQSYGYTF. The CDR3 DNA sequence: TGTGCCAGCAGCTTCGGACAGTCCTATGGCTACACCTTC.

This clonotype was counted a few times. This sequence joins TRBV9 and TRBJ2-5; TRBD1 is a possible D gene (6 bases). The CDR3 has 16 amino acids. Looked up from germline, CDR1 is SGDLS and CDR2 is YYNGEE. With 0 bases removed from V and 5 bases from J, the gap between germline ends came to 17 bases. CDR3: CASSVESGGRSETQYF. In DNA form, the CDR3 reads TGTGCCAGCAGCGTAGAGTCTGGGGGCCGATCGGAGACCCAGTACTTC.

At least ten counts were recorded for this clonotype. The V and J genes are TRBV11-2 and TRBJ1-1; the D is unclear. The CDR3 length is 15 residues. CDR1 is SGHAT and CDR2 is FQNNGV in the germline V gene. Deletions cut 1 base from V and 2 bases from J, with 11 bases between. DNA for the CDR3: TGTGCCAGCAGCTTAGGCTGGACGGCCAACACTGAAGCTTTCTTT. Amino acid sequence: CASSLGWTANTEAFF.

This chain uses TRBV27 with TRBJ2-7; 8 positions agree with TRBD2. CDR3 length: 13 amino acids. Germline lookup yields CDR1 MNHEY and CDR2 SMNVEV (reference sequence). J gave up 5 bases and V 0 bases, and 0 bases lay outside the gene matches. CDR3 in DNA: TGTGCCAGCAGTTTATCACTAGCGGACGAGCAGTACTTC. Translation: CASSLSLADEQYF.

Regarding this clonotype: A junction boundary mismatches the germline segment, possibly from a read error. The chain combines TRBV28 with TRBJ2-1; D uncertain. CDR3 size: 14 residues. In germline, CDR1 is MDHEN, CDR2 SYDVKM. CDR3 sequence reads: CASNRRESYNEQFF. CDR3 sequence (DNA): TGCGCCAGCAACCGAAGGGAATCCTACAATGAGCAGTTCTTC.

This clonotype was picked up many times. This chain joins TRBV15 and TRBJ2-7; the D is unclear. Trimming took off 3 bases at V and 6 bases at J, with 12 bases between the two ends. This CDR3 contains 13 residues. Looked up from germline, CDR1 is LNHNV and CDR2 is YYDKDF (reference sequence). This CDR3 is CATSSALPGEQYF. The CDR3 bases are TGTGCCACCAGCAGTGCCCTTCCCGGCGAGCAGTACTTC.

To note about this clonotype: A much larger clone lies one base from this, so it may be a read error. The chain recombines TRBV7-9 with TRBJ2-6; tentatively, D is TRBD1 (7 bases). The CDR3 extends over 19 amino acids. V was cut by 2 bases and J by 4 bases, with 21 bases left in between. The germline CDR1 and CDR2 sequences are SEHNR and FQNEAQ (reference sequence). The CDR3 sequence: CASSLMAGQSTAGANVLTF. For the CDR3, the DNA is TGTGCCAGCAGCTTAATGGCGGGACAGTCAACGGCAGGGGCCAACGTCCTGACTTTC.

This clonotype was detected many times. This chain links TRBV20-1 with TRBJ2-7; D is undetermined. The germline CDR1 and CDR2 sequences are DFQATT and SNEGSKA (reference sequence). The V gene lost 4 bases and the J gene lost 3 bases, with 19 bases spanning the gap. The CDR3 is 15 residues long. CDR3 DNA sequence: TGCAGTGCTACCCAGCCAGGCACCAGCCGCTACGAGCAGTACTTC. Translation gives CSATQPGTSRYEQYF.

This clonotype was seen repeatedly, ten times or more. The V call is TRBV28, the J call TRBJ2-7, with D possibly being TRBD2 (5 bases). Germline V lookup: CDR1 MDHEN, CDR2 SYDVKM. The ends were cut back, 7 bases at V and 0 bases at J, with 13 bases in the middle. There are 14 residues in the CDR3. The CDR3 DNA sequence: TGTGCCAGCATTGCAAGCGGAAGCTCCTACGAGCAGTACTTC. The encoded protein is CASIASGSSYEQYF.

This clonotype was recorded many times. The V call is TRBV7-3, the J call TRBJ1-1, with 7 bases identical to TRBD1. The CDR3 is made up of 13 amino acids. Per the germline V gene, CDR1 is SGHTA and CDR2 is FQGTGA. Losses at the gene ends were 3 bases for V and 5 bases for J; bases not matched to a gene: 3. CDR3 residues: CASSLTGYTEAFF. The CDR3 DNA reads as TGTGCCAGCAGCTTGACAGGGTATACTGAAGCTTTCTTT.